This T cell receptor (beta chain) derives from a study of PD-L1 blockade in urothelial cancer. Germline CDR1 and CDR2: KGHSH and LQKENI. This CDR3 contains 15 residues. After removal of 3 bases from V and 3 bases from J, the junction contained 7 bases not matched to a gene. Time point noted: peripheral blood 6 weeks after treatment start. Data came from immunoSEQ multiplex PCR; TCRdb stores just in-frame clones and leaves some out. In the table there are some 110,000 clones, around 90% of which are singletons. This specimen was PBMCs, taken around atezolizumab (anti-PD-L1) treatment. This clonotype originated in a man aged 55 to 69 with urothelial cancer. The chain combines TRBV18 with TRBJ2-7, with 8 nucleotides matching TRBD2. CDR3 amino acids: CASSPRLAGVYEQYF. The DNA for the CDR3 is TGTGCCAGCTCACCCAGGCTAGCGGGCGTCTACGAGCAGTACTTC.